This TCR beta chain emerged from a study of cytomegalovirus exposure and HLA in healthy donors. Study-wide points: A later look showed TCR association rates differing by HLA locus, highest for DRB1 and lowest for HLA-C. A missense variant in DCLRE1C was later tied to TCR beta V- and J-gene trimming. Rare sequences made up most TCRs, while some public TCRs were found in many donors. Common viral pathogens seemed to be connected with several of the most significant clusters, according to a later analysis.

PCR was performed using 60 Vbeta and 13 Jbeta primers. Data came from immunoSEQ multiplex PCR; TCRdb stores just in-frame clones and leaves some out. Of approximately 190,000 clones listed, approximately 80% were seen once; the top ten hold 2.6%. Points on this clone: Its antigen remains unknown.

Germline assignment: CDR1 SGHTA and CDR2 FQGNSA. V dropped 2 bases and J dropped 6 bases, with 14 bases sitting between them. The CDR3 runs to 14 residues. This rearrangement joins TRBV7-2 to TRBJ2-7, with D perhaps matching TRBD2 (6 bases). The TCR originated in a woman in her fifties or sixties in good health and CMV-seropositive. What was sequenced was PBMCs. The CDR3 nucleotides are TGTGCCAGCAGCTTACAGGTTGGGGGGTCCGAGCAGTACTTC. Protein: CASSLQVGGSEQYF.